The clone carrying this T cell receptor beta chain was picked up a small number of times. Its specificity is unknown. Antigen-specific CD4+ T cells expanded by the ViraFEST assay with viral peptide pools were then sequenced. On roughly day 10 of culture, CD4+ T cells were separated out. Absence of prior SARS-CoV-2 infection characterized the vaccine recipients, who showed negative nucleocapsid antibodies. IL-2 at about 9.7 IU/ml and peptides at 8.5 to 10 ug/ml were added to cultured PBMC, fewer than 2.5 million per well. Cultures got half-medium changes with IL-2 on days 3 and 7. These data come from a study of vaccination effects on CD4 cells after COVID-19. Study-wide findings and caveats: Convalescent patients numbered few in the study; early post-infection timepoints were missing entirely. Infection-derived and vaccine-derived clones contracted markedly late after vaccination.

Profiling relied on immunoSEQ multiplex PCR, and the TCRdb table lists in-frame clones only, not all of them. The sample includes more than 40,000 clones, 77% of them seen just once. V shed 2 bases and J shed 2 bases, with 10 bases lying between them. CDR3 size: 15 residues. The germline gives CDR1 MNHEY, CDR2 SVGAGI. This sequence originates from a human donor who received a COVID-19 vaccine. The chain couples TRBV6-5 to TRBJ2-1, with a tentative D call TRBD1 (6 bases). The sequences come from CD4+ T cells from PBMCs cultured with HCoV-NL63 spike peptides, collected before COVID-19 vaccination. CDR3 protein: CASSYIGQTYNEQFF. The CDR3 coding sequence is TGTGCCAGCAGTTACATAGGACAGACCTACAATGAGCAGTTCTTC.